Listed below are T cell receptor beta chains from one sample, sequenced in a study of T cell responses to AZD1222 COVID-19 vaccine. Method: immunoSEQ multiplex PCR; TCRdb's copy keeps in-frame clones and lacks some. The data show over 120,000 clones, just under 95% seen once. Sequencing was performed on peripheral blood, taken after recovery from COVID-19. All receptors derive from an adult who had recovered from COVID-19. CDR3s include the opening cysteine and the closing phenylalanine or tryptophan. Each record gives: clone size, J gene, D gene, V gene, CDR3 DNA, CDR3 protein. The D gene is left open where the match is weak. Clone sizes are given selectively: once, few, many, or a class where the clone is expanded.

clone_size: NA; j_call: TRBJ2-5; d_call: TRBD2; v_call: TRBV6-5; cdr3_nt: TGTGCCAGCAGGCTAGCGGGAGAGAGTGGAGAGACCCAGTACTTC; cdr3_aa: CASRLAGESGETQYF
clone_size: NA; j_call: TRBJ1-1; d_call: NA; v_call: TRBV5-5; cdr3_nt: TGTGCCAGCAGCTTCGCAGGGTACGGCACTGAAGCTTTCTTT; cdr3_aa: CASSFAGYGTEAFF
clone_size: NA; j_call: TRBJ1-5; d_call: TRBD1; v_call: TRBV19; cdr3_nt: TGTGCCAGTAGTATAGGGGGACAGGGTAATCAGCCCCAGCATTTT; cdr3_aa: CASSIGGQGNQPQHF
clone_size: once; j_call: TRBJ2-7; d_call: TRBD2; v_call: TRBV6-1; cdr3_nt: TGTGCCAGCAGTGAAGGTCTAGCGGGAACCACCTACGAGCAGTACTTC; cdr3_aa: CASSEGLAGTTYEQYF
clone_size: NA; j_call: TRBJ1-2; d_call: NA; v_call: TRBV11-2; cdr3_nt: TGTGCCAGCAGCTTCCCTCGTCTCTATGGCTACACCTTC; cdr3_aa: CASSFPRLYGYTF
clone_size: once; j_call: TRBJ2-3; d_call: TRBD1; v_call: TRBV6-5; cdr3_nt: TGTGCCAGCAGGGCTGGACAGGGACTTGGTGATACGCAGTATTTT; cdr3_aa: CASRAGQGLGDTQYF
clone_size: NA; j_call: TRBJ2-7; d_call: NA; v_call: TRBV18; cdr3_nt: TGTGCCAGCTCAGGGGGAGGAGCATACGAGCAGTACTTC; cdr3_aa: CASSGGGAYEQYF
clone_size: NA; j_call: TRBJ2-7; d_call: NA; v_call: TRBV27; cdr3_nt: TGTGCCAGCAAAGAACAGGGCCCCCACTACGAGCAGTACTTC; cdr3_aa: CASKEQGPHYEQYF
clone_size: once; j_call: TRBJ1-1; d_call: NA; v_call: TRBV29-1; cdr3_nt: TGCAGCGTGTACAGCGGGTCCCCTGAAGCTTTCTTT; cdr3_aa: CSVYSGSPEAFF
clone_size: NA; j_call: TRBJ2-3; d_call: NA; v_call: TRBV28; cdr3_nt: TGTGCCAGCAGCTCCATCCTGACCTGGGCGGGGAGCACAGATACGCAGTATTTT; cdr3_aa: CASSSILTWAGSTDTQYF
clone_size: NA; j_call: TRBJ1-2; d_call: NA; v_call: TRBV5-1; cdr3_nt: TGCGCCAGCAGCGAACCCGGGAACTATGGCTACACCTTC; cdr3_aa: CASSEPGNYGYTF
clone_size: NA; j_call: TRBJ2-7; d_call: TRBD2; v_call: TRBV3-1/TRBV3-2; cdr3_nt: TGTGCCAGCAGCCAAGATGGGCTAGCGGGGACCTACGAGCAGTACTTC; cdr3_aa: CASSQDGLAGTYEQYF
clone_size: NA; j_call: TRBJ2-2; d_call: NA; v_call: TRBV6-4; cdr3_nt: TGTGCCAGCAGTGCCGCCGGGGCCACCGGGGAGCTGTTTTTT; cdr3_aa: CASSAAGATGELFF
clone_size: NA; j_call: TRBJ1-5; d_call: NA; v_call: TRBV19; cdr3_nt: TGTGCCAGTAGTATCCACAGACAGGTTAGCAATCAGCCCCAGCATTTT; cdr3_aa: CASSIHRQVSNQPQHF
clone_size: NA; j_call: TRBJ2-7; d_call: NA; v_call: TRBV5-1; cdr3_nt: TGCGCCAGCAACCGGGATTTAATGAAGGACGAGCAGTACTTC; cdr3_aa: CASNRDLMKDEQYF
clone_size: NA; j_call: TRBJ2-1; d_call: TRBD2; v_call: TRBV19; cdr3_nt: TGTGCCAGTAACTTCGGCAGGGGCGGGAGAGTCGCGGGGGGTAATGAGCAGTTCTTC; cdr3_aa: CASNFGRGGRVAGGNEQFF
clone_size: NA; j_call: TRBJ2-1; d_call: NA; v_call: TRBV4-1; cdr3_nt: TGCGCCAGCAGCCCCCTAGGGCCTAGCTCGGTTGAGCAGTTCTTC; cdr3_aa: CASSPLGPSSVEQFF
clone_size: NA; j_call: TRBJ2-2; d_call: TRBD1; v_call: TRBV5-1; cdr3_nt: TGCGCCAGCAGCTTGTTCAGGACAGGGACTTACACCGGGGAGCTGTTTTTT; cdr3_aa: CASSLFRTGTYTGELFF
clone_size: NA; j_call: TRBJ2-7; d_call: NA; v_call: TRBV29-1; cdr3_nt: TGCAGCGTTGATTCTGGGGCGCAGTACGAGCAGTACTTC; cdr3_aa: CSVDSGAQYEQYF
clone_size: NA; j_call: TRBJ2-7; d_call: NA; v_call: TRBV11-2; cdr3_nt: TGTGCCAGCAGCCTCCCCGACTCCTGGGAGACGTACGAGCAGTACTTC; cdr3_aa: CASSLPDSWETYEQYF
clone_size: NA; j_call: TRBJ2-5; d_call: NA; v_call: TRBV6-5; cdr3_nt: TGTGCCAGCAGCCAGAACTCGGCAGAGACCCAGTACTTC; cdr3_aa: CASSQNSAETQYF
clone_size: NA; j_call: TRBJ2-2; d_call: TRBD2; v_call: TRBV9; cdr3_nt: TGTGCCAGCAGCGTAGGGACTAGCGTTAACACCGGGGAGCTGTTTTTT; cdr3_aa: CASSVGTSVNTGELFF
clone_size: NA; j_call: TRBJ2-3; d_call: NA; v_call: TRBV5-6; cdr3_nt: TGTGCCAGCAGCGACTTAGACACGCAGTATTTT; cdr3_aa: CASSDLDTQYF
clone_size: NA; j_call: TRBJ2-5; d_call: NA; v_call: TRBV11-3; cdr3_nt: TGTGCCAGCAGCTTAGACCGCGGGACGGAGACCCAGTACTTC; cdr3_aa: CASSLDRGTETQYF
clone_size: NA; j_call: TRBJ1-5; d_call: NA; v_call: TRBV6-5; cdr3_nt: TGTGCCAGCAAAACGGGTTTATTAGGCAATCAGCCCCAGCATTTT; cdr3_aa: CASKTGLLGNQPQHF
clone_size: NA; j_call: TRBJ2-7; d_call: NA; v_call: TRBV20-1; cdr3_nt: TGCAGTGCTAGAGCACGCTACGAGCAGTACTTC; cdr3_aa: CSARARYEQYF
clone_size: NA; j_call: TRBJ1-1; d_call: TRBD1; v_call: TRBV6-4; cdr3_nt: TGTGCCAGTCGTCGGGACAGGGGGCATCACACTGAAGCTTTCTTT; cdr3_aa: CASRRDRGHHTEAFF
clone_size: NA; j_call: TRBJ2-6; d_call: NA; v_call: TRBV5-1; cdr3_nt: TGCGCCAGCAGCATTGAAGCCAGGGTTGGGGCCAACGTCCTGACTTTC; cdr3_aa: CASSIEARVGANVLTF
clone_size: NA; j_call: TRBJ1-2; d_call: TRBD1; v_call: TRBV6-5; cdr3_nt: TGTGCCAGCAGTTACTCCTTCACAGGGGGCGGCGATGGCTACACCTTC; cdr3_aa: CASSYSFTGGGDGYTF
clone_size: NA; j_call: TRBJ2-3; d_call: NA; v_call: TRBV18; cdr3_nt: TGTGCCAGCTCACCACCGGTCAGCACAGATACGCAGTATTTT; cdr3_aa: CASSPPVSTDTQYF
clone_size: NA; j_call: TRBJ2-7; d_call: TRBD2; v_call: TRBV27; cdr3_nt: TGTGCCAGCAGTATAGCCGGGGGTAGCGGGAGTTTCGAGCAGTACTTC; cdr3_aa: CASSIAGGSGSFEQYF
clone_size: NA; j_call: TRBJ1-2; d_call: NA; v_call: TRBV5-1; cdr3_nt: TGCGCCAGCAGCTTACTGGCCGACTATGGCTACACCTTC; cdr3_aa: CASSLLADYGYTF
clone_size: NA; j_call: TRBJ1-5; d_call: TRBD1; v_call: TRBV2; cdr3_nt: TGTGCCAGTAGGCCAATCGGACAGGGCAATCAGCCCCAGCATTTT; cdr3_aa: CASRPIGQGNQPQHF
clone_size: NA; j_call: TRBJ1-4; d_call: NA; v_call: TRBV2; cdr3_nt: TGTGCCAGCAAGAGGAGGGAGGCGGATGAAAAACTGTTTTTT; cdr3_aa: CASKRREADEKLFF
clone_size: NA; j_call: TRBJ2-1; d_call: TRBD2; v_call: TRBV19; cdr3_nt: TGTGCCACCAACAGCGGGAGTCTCGACAATGAGCAGTTCTTC; cdr3_aa: CATNSGSLDNEQFF
clone_size: NA; j_call: TRBJ1-2; d_call: NA; v_call: TRBV6-5; cdr3_nt: TGTGCCAGCACCCCTGGTGGTGGGAGGGACGGTGGCTACACCTTC; cdr3_aa: CASTPGGGRDGGYTF
clone_size: once; j_call: TRBJ2-1; d_call: NA; v_call: TRBV19; cdr3_nt: TGTGCCAGTAGTACATCGAGCTCCTCCTACAATGAGCAGTTCTTC; cdr3_aa: CASSTSSSSYNEQFF
clone_size: NA; j_call: TRBJ1-6; d_call: NA; v_call: TRBV6-5; cdr3_nt: TGTGCCAGCAGCACCCGACAGGAAAATTCACCCCTCCACTTT; cdr3_aa: CASSTRQENSPLHF
clone_size: NA; j_call: TRBJ1-1; d_call: NA; v_call: TRBV6-5; cdr3_nt: TGTGCCAGCAGTAGGGGGTTCGACACTGAAGCTTTCTTT; cdr3_aa: CASSRGFDTEAFF
clone_size: NA; j_call: TRBJ2-1; d_call: TRBD2; v_call: TRBV18; cdr3_nt: TGTGCCAGCTCACCTCTTGGACTAGCGGTCAACAATGAGCAGTTCTTC; cdr3_aa: CASSPLGLAVNNEQFF
clone_size: NA; j_call: TRBJ1-2; d_call: NA; v_call: TRBV5-5; cdr3_nt: TGTGCCAGCAGCCCCCGGGGGGCATATGGCTACACCTTC; cdr3_aa: CASSPRGAYGYTF
clone_size: NA; j_call: TRBJ2-7; d_call: NA; v_call: TRBV6-1; cdr3_nt: TGTGCCAGCAGTGAAATGTCGGGGTCCTACGAGCAGTACTTC; cdr3_aa: CASSEMSGSYEQYF
clone_size: NA; j_call: TRBJ1-4; d_call: NA; v_call: TRBV6-5; cdr3_nt: TGTGCCAGCAGCTCTCAGGGATCGGAAAAACTGTTTTTT; cdr3_aa: CASSSQGSEKLFF
clone_size: NA; j_call: TRBJ1-2; d_call: NA; v_call: TRBV28; cdr3_nt: TGTGCCAGCAGCTACCCGGGACGGAACTATGGCTACACCTTC; cdr3_aa: CASSYPGRNYGYTF
clone_size: NA; j_call: TRBJ2-5; d_call: TRBD2; v_call: TRBV7-9; cdr3_nt: TGTGCCAGCAGCCCCGGGACTAGCGGGATCCATCAAGAGACCCAGTACTTC; cdr3_aa: CASSPGTSGIHQETQYF
clone_size: NA; j_call: TRBJ2-7; d_call: NA; v_call: TRBV29-1; cdr3_nt: TGCAGCGTTGTTATCGCGAACTCCTACGAGCAGTACTTC; cdr3_aa: CSVVIANSYEQYF
clone_size: NA; j_call: TRBJ2-7; d_call: TRBD2; v_call: TRBV29-1; cdr3_nt: TGCAGCGTTGGGACTAGCGGCTACGAGCAGTACTTC; cdr3_aa: CSVGTSGYEQYF
clone_size: NA; j_call: TRBJ1-1; d_call: TRBD1; v_call: TRBV19; cdr3_nt: TGTGCCAGCCATAGGGGAGACAGGGACACTGAAGCTTTCTTT; cdr3_aa: CASHRGDRDTEAFF
clone_size: NA; j_call: TRBJ2-5; d_call: NA; v_call: TRBV5-5; cdr3_nt: TGTGCCAGTGAAAGGGAGACACAAGAGACCCAGTACTTC; cdr3_aa: CASERETQETQYF
clone_size: NA; j_call: TRBJ2-5; d_call: TRBD2; v_call: TRBV28; cdr3_nt: TGTGCCAGCAGTTTCAAACTTGGGACTAGCGGCCAAGAGACCCAGTACTTC; cdr3_aa: CASSFKLGTSGQETQYF
clone_size: NA; j_call: TRBJ1-4; d_call: NA; v_call: TRBV5-1; cdr3_nt: TGCGCCAGCAGCTCCAGGCAGGGGCCACCAACTAATGAAAAACTGTTTTTT; cdr3_aa: CASSSRQGPPTNEKLFF
clone_size: NA; j_call: TRBJ2-7; d_call: NA; v_call: TRBV3-1/TRBV3-2; cdr3_nt: TGTGCCAGCAGCCAAAGGAGGGGCTCCTACGAGCAGTACTTC; cdr3_aa: CASSQRRGSYEQYF
clone_size: NA; j_call: TRBJ1-2; d_call: NA; v_call: TRBV6-1; cdr3_nt: TGTGCCAGCAGTGAAACAGACGGAACACCCGCTAACTATGGCTACACCTTC; cdr3_aa: CASSETDGTPANYGYTF
clone_size: NA; j_call: TRBJ2-5; d_call: TRBD1; v_call: TRBV28; cdr3_nt: TGTGCCAGCAGTCTTGAACAGGGGGCAGTTGAGACCCAGTACTTC; cdr3_aa: CASSLEQGAVETQYF
clone_size: few; j_call: TRBJ2-2; d_call: TRBD1; v_call: TRBV4-2; cdr3_nt: TGTGCCAGCAGCGCTCCGACAGGGTTGATCACCGGGGAGCTGTTTTTT; cdr3_aa: CASSAPTGLITGELFF
clone_size: NA; j_call: TRBJ2-1; d_call: TRBD1; v_call: TRBV13; cdr3_nt: TGTGCCAGCAGCTTAGAGGACAGGGGGAACTACAATGAGCAGTTCTTC; cdr3_aa: CASSLEDRGNYNEQFF
clone_size: NA; j_call: TRBJ2-1; d_call: TRBD2; v_call: TRBV2; cdr3_nt: TGTGCCAGCAGAGAGACTAGCGGGAGCGGCAATGAGCAGTTCTTC; cdr3_aa: CASRETSGSGNEQFF
clone_size: NA; j_call: TRBJ2-2; d_call: NA; v_call: TRBV5-4; cdr3_nt: TGTGCCAGCAGCTTGGCTCTCGGGGAGCTGTTTTTT; cdr3_aa: CASSLALGELFF
clone_size: NA; j_call: TRBJ2-1; d_call: NA; v_call: TRBV28; cdr3_nt: TGTGCCAGCAGTTTAGCGGGTCTCACTTACAATGAGCAGTTCTTC; cdr3_aa: CASSLAGLTYNEQFF